Below are 32 T cell receptor beta chains sequenced from a single sample in a study of metastatic and nonmetastatic thyroid tumors. Through MiXCR, TCRdb re-clonotyped the PCR reads. The repertoire holds about 41,000 clones, roughly 24% seen once, with around 15% in the top ten. Patients had received no treatment of any kind before thyroid surgery. Sequencing was performed on tumor tissue. The receptors were sampled from a female donor with papillary thyroid cancer or a benign thyroid nodule (not recorded which). Some clones in this sample may be carry-over from other donors' samples.

In this sample, this clone turned up many times. J is TRBJ1-2 and V is TRBV9; D is ambiguous. V was trimmed by 3 bases and J by 4 bases, leaving 16 bases between them. There are 15 residues in the CDR3. The germline V gene has CDR1 SGDLS and CDR2 YYNGEE. The CDR3 coding sequence is TGTGCCAGCAGCGCTGACGGACGTAGAGGCTATGGCTACACCTTC. It yields the protein CASSADGRRGYGYTF.

This clone was observed a few times. The J gene is TRBJ2-7, the V gene TRBV12-3 or TRBV12-4; 12 nucleotides align to TRBD2. The CDR3 has 16 amino acids. V was pared by 7 bases and J by 2 bases, with 9 bases of the junction left unmatched. The DNA for the CDR3 is TGTGCCAGCAAGACTAGCGGGAGTGCTCCTACCTACGAGCAGTACTTC. Protein product: CASKTSGSAPTYEQYF.

The rearrangement links TRBV11-3 to TRBJ2-7; D is undetermined. V shed 0 bases and J shed 2 bases, with 8 bases lying between them. Germline V gives CDR1 SGHNT, CDR2 YENEEA. CDR3 length: 14 amino acids. This CDR3 is CASSLDLGTYEQYF. CDR3 coding DNA: TGTGCCAGCAGCTTAGATCTAGGGACCTACGAGCAGTACTTC.

The chain links TRBV5-1 to TRBJ2-1; TRBD1 agrees at 8 bases. The germline V gene has CDR1 SGHRS and CDR2 YFSETQ. Trimming took 4 bases from V and 9 from J; bases not matched to a gene: 15. CDR3 length: 16 residues. CDR3: CASSKEQGARSGEQFF. The CDR3 DNA is TGCGCCAGCAGCAAGGAGCAGGGGGCGAGGTCCGGTGAGCAGTTCTTC.

This clone appeared a few times. V usage is TRBV11-1 and J usage is TRBJ2-7; D is undetermined. Trimming removed 1 base from V and 0 bases from J, with 7 bases in between. The CDR3 runs to 14 residues. Germline V gives CDR1 SGHAT, CDR2 FQDESV (reference sequence). In nucleotides, the CDR3 is TGTGCCAGCAGCTTAGGACGTAACTCCTACGAGCAGTACTTC. Translated, it gives CASSLGRNSYEQYF.

CDR3 sequence reads: CASSWGRGYGYTF. CDR3 in DNA: TGTGCCAGCAGTTGGGGCAGGGGCTATGGCTACACCTTC. The chain carries TRBV28 and TRBJ1-2, with a tentative D call TRBD1 (6 bases). The germline V gene encodes CDR1 MDHEN and CDR2 SYDVKM. The length of the CDR3 is 13 residues. V dropped 4 bases and J dropped 4 bases, with 10 bases sitting between them.

V and J are TRBV2 and TRBJ2-5; TRBD1 might be the D (6 bases). The germline V gene has CDR1 SNHLY and CDR2 FYNNEI. Trimming left V 7 bases short and J 5 bases short, with 14 bases between. This CDR3 spans 13 amino acids. This chain's CDR3 is CASKIDQGETQYF. DNA of the CDR3: TGTGCCAGCAAAATCGATCAGGGGGAGACCCAGTACTTC.

This clone was seen ten or more times. This chain links TRBV29-1 with TRBJ2-7; 9 nucleotides agree with TRBD1. This CDR3 region has 13 residues. V shed 4 bases and J 3 bases; nucleotides not matched to a gene: 4. CDR1 SQVTM and CDR2 ANQGSEA come from the germline V gene. The CDR3 sequence: CSVGGQGLYEQYF. The CDR3 nucleotides read TGCAGCGTTGGGGGACAGGGCCTCTACGAGCAGTACTTC.

This clone was observed a few times. V and J are TRBV6-1 and TRBJ2-2, with a tentative D call TRBD2 (6 bases). CDR3 length: 15 residues. Germline lookup yields CDR1 MNHNS and CDR2 SASEGT. Between the trimmed V and J ends, which lost 8 bases and 4 bases, there was a span of 17 bases. The chain's CDR3 is CASDPTGGFTGELFF. The CDR3 bases are TGTGCCAGCGATCCGACTGGGGGGTTCACCGGGGAGCTGTTTTTT.

This clone is classed as medium-sized. The chain carries TRBV28 and TRBJ1-6, with no clear D. V lost 3 bases, J lost 7 bases, and 10 bases lay in between. This CDR3 comprises 14 residues. The germline CDR1 and CDR2 sequences are MDHEN and SYDVKM. The CDR3 here is CASSFISTNSPLHF. The CDR3 nucleotides are TGTGCCAGCAGTTTTATCAGTACAAATTCACCCCTCCACTTT.

This clone was detected ten times or more. The chain couples TRBV30 to TRBJ1-2; possible D gene TRBD1, 6 bases. The CDR3 contains 14 residues. The ends were cut back, 2 bases at V and 8 bases at J, with 18 bases in the middle. Per the germline V gene, CDR1 is GTSNPN and CDR2 is SVGIG (reference sequence). In DNA, the CDR3 is TGTGCCTGGAGTACAGGGATCGGGGGGATAGGCTACACCTTC. It specifies CAWSTGIGGIGYTF.

The J gene is TRBJ1-2, the V gene TRBV5-1; TRBD1 might be the D (5 bases). The V end was cut by 3 bases, the J end by 8 bases, with 5 bases between. The length of the CDR3 is 10 residues. Per the germline V gene, CDR1 is SGHRS and CDR2 is YFSETQ. Here the CDR3 DNA reads TGCGCCAGCAGCTGGGGGGGCTACACCTTC. This encodes CASSWGGYTF.

In its sample, this clone was seen a few times. The chain joins TRBV12-3 or TRBV12-4 to TRBJ1-2; TRBD1 is a possible D gene (6 bases). With 6 bases removed from V and 4 bases from J, the gap between germline ends came to 12 bases. The CDR3 is 13 residues long. The CDR3: CASRDTDSYGYTF. The CDR3 bases are TGTGCCAGCAGAGACACGGACAGCTATGGCTACACCTTC.

This clone was seen a handful of times. The chain uses TRBV20-1 and TRBJ1-1; the D is unclear. V shed 0 bases and J shed 4 bases, with 6 bases lying between them. Germline V gene data show CDR1 as DFQATT and CDR2 as SNEGSKA (reference sequence). This CDR3 spans 12 amino acids. The CDR3 region has the DNA TGCAGTGCTAGAGAGTGGGGCACTGAAGCTTTCTTT. As protein: CSAREWGTEAFF.

V is TRBV5-1 and J is TRBJ2-5, with 9 positions matching TRBD1. V gave up 0 bases and J gave up 5 bases; unmatched junction bases: 5. CDR1 SGHRS and CDR2 YFSETQ come from the germline V gene. CDR3 length equals 15 residues. This chain's CDR3 is CASSLGDRDAETQYF. CDR3 nucleotide sequence: TGCGCCAGCAGCTTGGGGGACAGGGATGCGGAGACCCAGTACTTC.

This clone appeared a few times. Relative to the germline gene, one junction end is altered; a read error may explain this. The chain has TRBV6-1 and TRBJ1-1, with a possible D match to TRBD1 (6 bases). CDR1 and CDR2 (germline): MNHNS, SASEGT. The CDR3 extends over 13 amino acids. CDR3 region: CASSTGPWTEDFF. The CDR3 nucleotides read TGTGCCAGCAGTACAGGGCCATGGACTGAAGATTTCTTT.

This clone was seen a handful of times. The DNA of the CDR3 is TGTGCCAGCAGTTTTCTCGGGGTAGATCAGCCCCAGCATTTT. Its translation is CASSFLGVDQPQHF. This rearrangement joins TRBV27 to TRBJ1-5, with D uncertain. From germline, CDR1 is MNHEY and CDR2 SMNVEV (reference sequence). The V and J ends lost 3 bases and 5 bases respectively, with 11 bases between them. This CDR3 region has 14 residues.

This clone was seen repeatedly, ten times or more. The chain couples TRBV20-1 to TRBJ1-2, with unresolved D. Germline CDR1 and CDR2: DFQATT and SNEGSKA (reference sequence). The CDR3 spans 11 residues. The ends were cut back, 5 bases at V and 4 bases at J, with 8 bases in the middle. CDR3: CSAPTVYGYTF. CDR3 DNA: TGCAGTGCTCCCACAGTCTATGGCTACACCTTC.

The table lists this clone with a few counts. V usage is TRBV20-1 and J usage is TRBJ1-2; no clear D. This CDR3 region has 14 residues. The V and J ends lost 0 bases and 7 bases respectively, with 15 bases between them. The germline V gene encodes CDR1 DFQATT and CDR2 SNEGSKA (reference sequence). Written as DNA, the CDR3 is TGCAGTGCTAGAGAGGAGTACAACTCATTTGGCTACACCTTC. This sequence encodes CSAREEYNSFGYTF.

The gene calls are TRBV5-1 and TRBJ1-4, with a weak D call TRBD1 (5 bases). The germline gives CDR1 SGHRS, CDR2 YFSETQ. This CDR3 contains 14 residues. With 2 bases removed from V and 8 bases from J, the gap between germline ends came to 13 bases. This CDR3 is CASSFGGEREKLFF. The CDR3 DNA reads TGCGCCAGCAGCTTTGGGGGGGAAAGGGAAAAACTGTTTTTT.

This clone was seen a handful of times. The chain couples TRBV27 to TRBJ2-2; 15 bases are shared with TRBD2. The CDR3 length is 18 residues. The germline V gene has CDR1 MNHEY and CDR2 SMNVEV (reference sequence). The V gene end was trimmed by 5 bases and the J gene end by 5 bases; junction bases not matched to a gene: 9. In nucleotides, the CDR3 is TGTGCCAGCAGTCCCTTGGGGACTAGCGGGAGGAAAACCGGGGAGCTGTTTTTT. Translating gives CASSPLGTSGRKTGELFF.

V usage is TRBV28 and J usage is TRBJ1-1; TRBD1 might be the D (5 bases). Trimming shortened V by 7 bases and J by 1 base, and 13 bases separated the two germline ends. In germline, CDR1 is MDHEN, CDR2 SYDVKM. This CDR3 has 14 amino acids. The CDR3 DNA reads TGTGCCAGCATATGGGGGGTGGAGAACACTGAAGCTTTCTTT. It specifies CASIWGVENTEAFF.

The table lists this clone with many counts. J is TRBJ1-5 and V is TRBV27; TRBD1 agrees at 9 bases. The V and J ends lost 4 bases and 7 bases, in that order; junction bases with no gene match: 11. The germline V gene has CDR1 MNHEY and CDR2 SMNVEV (reference sequence). CDR3 length: 16 residues. CDR3 in amino acids: CASSYSGQGLGQPQHF. The CDR3 nucleotides read TGTGCCAGCAGTTACTCCGGACAGGGGTTAGGGCAGCCCCAGCATTTT.

The V gene is TRBV2, the J gene TRBJ2-3, with 7 bases fitting TRBD1. Trimming took 6 bases from V and 5 from J; bases not matched to a gene: 5. Per the germline V gene, CDR1 is SNHLY and CDR2 is FYNNEI. The CDR3 is made up of 13 amino acids. The CDR3 region is CASRRTGKDTQYF. CDR3 coding DNA: TGTGCCAGCAGAAGGACAGGAAAAGATACGCAGTATTTT.

This clone was seen more than once but under ten times. This chain connects TRBV2 to TRBJ1-1; D is unclear. With 5 bases removed from V and 10 bases from J, the gap between germline ends came to 11 bases. The V gene's germline CDR1 is SNHLY and CDR2 FYNNEI. The CDR3 runs to 11 residues. The CDR3 region is CASSPESGAFF. In DNA form, the CDR3 reads TGTGCCAGCAGTCCGGAATCGGGAGCTTTCTTT. Drawing the rest from reference TRBV2 and TRBJ1-1, the complete variable domain is EPEVTQTPSHQVTQMGQEVILRCVPISNHLYFYWYRQILGQKVEFLVSFYNNEISEKSEIFDDQFSVERPDGSNFTLKIRSTKLEDSAMYFCASSPESGAFFGQGTRLTVV.

This clone was recorded a few times. The chain carries TRBV6-1 and TRBJ1-2, with D possibly matching TRBD1 (6 bases). CDR1 and CDR2 from the germline V gene are MNHNS and SASEGT. Trimming shortened V by 6 bases and J by 0 bases, and 14 bases separated the two germline ends. The CDR3 length is 15 residues. CDR3 sequence reads: CASRHRDTANYGYTF. CDR3 DNA: TGTGCCAGCAGGCACCGGGACACCGCTAACTATGGCTACACCTTC.

This clone has at least ten counts. V is TRBV28 and J is TRBJ2-7; a weak D match, TRBD2 (6 bases). This CDR3 contains 12 residues. V was pared by 6 bases and J by 7 bases, with 13 bases between. CDR1 is MDHEN and CDR2 is SYDVKM in the germline V gene. The CDR3 here is CASRLAGLEQYF. The CDR3 DNA sequence: TGTGCCAGCAGACTAGCAGGGTTAGAGCAGTACTTC.

In this sample, this clone turned up many times. The V gene is TRBV11-3, the J gene TRBJ2-3, with D uncertain. Trimming pared 4 bases from V and 4 bases from J, leaving 12 bases between. From germline, CDR1 is SGHNT and CDR2 YENEEA. The CDR3 spans 14 residues. CDR3: CASSSSGSPDTQYF. CDR3 DNA: TGTGCCAGCAGCTCTAGTGGCAGCCCAGATACGCAGTATTTT.

V usage is TRBV2 and J usage is TRBJ2-1; D is undetermined. This CDR3 is built from 15 residues. The V end lost 1 base, the J end lost 4 bases, and 11 bases lay between the germline ends. CDR1 and CDR2 (germline): SNHLY, FYNNEI. In nucleotides, the CDR3 is TGTGCCAGCAGTGAAGGGCAGGTCTCTTACAATGAGCAGTTCTTC. Amino acids: CASSEGQVSYNEQFF.

The V and J genes are TRBV4-3 and TRBJ1-1; 10 nucleotides line up with TRBD1. CDR1 and CDR2 (germline): LGHNA, YSLEER. CDR3 size: 13 residues. For the CDR3, the DNA is TGCGAAAGCAGCTCGGGACAGGGGACTGAAGCTTTCTTT. Amino acid sequence: CESSSGQGTEAFF.

The chain combines TRBV6-4 with TRBJ2-1, with 9 bases fitting TRBD2. V trimming: 2 bases; J trimming: 4 bases; junction bases outside the gene matches: 3. The germline V gene has CDR1 MRHNA and CDR2 SNTAGT. The CDR3 contains 15 residues. DNA for the CDR3: TGTGCCAGCAGTGACAGGCTAGCGGGGTACAATGAGCAGTTCTTC. It translates to CASSDRLAGYNEQFF.

This clone was observed many times. An end of the junction does not agree with germline; a read error may underlie this. V usage is TRBV20-1 and J usage is TRBJ2-3; TRBD2 agrees at 16 bases. CDR3 length equals 16 residues. Germline CDR1 and CDR2: DFQATT and SNEGSKA (reference sequence). The CDR3 loop is CSASGTSGRASDMQYF. CDR3 bases: TGCAGTGCGTCCGGGACTAGCGGGAGGGCCTCAGATATGCAGTATTTT.